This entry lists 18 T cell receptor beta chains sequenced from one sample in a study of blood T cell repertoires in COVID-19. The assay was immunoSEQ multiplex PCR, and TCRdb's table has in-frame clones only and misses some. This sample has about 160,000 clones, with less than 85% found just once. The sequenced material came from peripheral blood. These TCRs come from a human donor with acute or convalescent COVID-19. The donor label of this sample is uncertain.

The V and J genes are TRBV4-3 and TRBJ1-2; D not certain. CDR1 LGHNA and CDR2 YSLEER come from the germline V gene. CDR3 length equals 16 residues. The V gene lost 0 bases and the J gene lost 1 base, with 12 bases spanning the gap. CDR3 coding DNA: TGCGCCAGCAGCCAAGACCTAACTACGCATAACTATGGCTACACCTTC. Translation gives CASSQDLTTHNYGYTF.

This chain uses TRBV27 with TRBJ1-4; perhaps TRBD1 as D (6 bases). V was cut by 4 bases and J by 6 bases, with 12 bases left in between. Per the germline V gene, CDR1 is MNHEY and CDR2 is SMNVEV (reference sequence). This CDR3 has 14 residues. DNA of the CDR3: TGTGCCAGCAGTTCGAGGGAGGGGGATGAAAAACTGTTTTTT. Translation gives CASSSREGDEKLFF.

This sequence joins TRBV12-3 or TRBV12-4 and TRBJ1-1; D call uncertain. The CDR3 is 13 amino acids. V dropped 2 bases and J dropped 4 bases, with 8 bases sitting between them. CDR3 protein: CASSLNSPTEAFF. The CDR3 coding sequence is TGTGCCAGCAGTTTAAACAGCCCCACTGAAGCTTTCTTT.

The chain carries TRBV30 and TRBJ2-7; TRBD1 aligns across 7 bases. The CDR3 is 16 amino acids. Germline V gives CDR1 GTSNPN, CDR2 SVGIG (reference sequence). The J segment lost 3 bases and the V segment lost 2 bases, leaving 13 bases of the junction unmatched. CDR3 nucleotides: TGTGCCTGGAGTTCGGACCTGACAGGGACGGGCTACGAGCAGTACTTC. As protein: CAWSSDLTGTGYEQYF.

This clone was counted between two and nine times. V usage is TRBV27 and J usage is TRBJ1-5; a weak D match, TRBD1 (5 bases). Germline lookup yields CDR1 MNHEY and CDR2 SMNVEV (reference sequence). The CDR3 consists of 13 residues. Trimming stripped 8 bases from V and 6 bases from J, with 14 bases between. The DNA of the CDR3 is TGTGCCAGCCGCTTAGGGGTCGGTCAGCCCCAGCATTTT. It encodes CASRLGVGQPQHF.

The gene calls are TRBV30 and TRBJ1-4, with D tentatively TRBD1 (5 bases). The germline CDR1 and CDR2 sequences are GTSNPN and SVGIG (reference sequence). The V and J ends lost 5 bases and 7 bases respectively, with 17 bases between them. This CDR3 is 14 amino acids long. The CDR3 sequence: CAWFTGSGGEKLFF. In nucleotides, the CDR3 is TGTGCCTGGTTCACCGGTAGCGGGGGTGAAAAACTGTTTTTT.

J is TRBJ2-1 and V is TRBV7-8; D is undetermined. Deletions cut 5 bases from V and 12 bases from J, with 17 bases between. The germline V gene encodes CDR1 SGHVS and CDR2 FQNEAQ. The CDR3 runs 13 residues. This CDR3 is CASSPILVQWQFF. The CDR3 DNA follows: TGTGCCAGCAGCCCCATCCTTGTCCAGTGGCAGTTCTTC. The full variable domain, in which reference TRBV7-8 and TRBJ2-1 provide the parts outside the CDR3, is GAGVSQSPRYKVAKRGQDVALRCDPISGHVSLFWYQQALGQGPEFLTYFQNEAQLDKSGLPSDRFFAERPEGSVSTLKIQRTQQEDSAVYLCASSPILVQWQFFGPGTRLTVL.

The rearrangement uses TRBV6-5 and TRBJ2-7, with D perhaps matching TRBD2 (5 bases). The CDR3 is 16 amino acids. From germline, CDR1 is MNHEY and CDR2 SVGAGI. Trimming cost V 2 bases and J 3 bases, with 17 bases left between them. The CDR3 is CASSYQAGIGDYEQYF. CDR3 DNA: TGTGCCAGCAGTTACCAAGCAGGAATCGGGGACTACGAGCAGTACTTC.

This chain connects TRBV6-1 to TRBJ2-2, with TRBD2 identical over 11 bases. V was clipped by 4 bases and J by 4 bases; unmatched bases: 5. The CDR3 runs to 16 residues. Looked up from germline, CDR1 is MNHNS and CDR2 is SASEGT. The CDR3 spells CASSALSGGATGELFF. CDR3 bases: TGTGCCAGCAGTGCCCTTAGCGGGGGGGCCACCGGGGAGCTGTTTTTT.

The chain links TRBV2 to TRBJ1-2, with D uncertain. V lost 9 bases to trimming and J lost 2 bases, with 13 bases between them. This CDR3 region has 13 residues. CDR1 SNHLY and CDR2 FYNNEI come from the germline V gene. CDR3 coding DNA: TGTGCCAGTAGGGCGGGGATGAACTATGGCTACACCTTC. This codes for CASRAGMNYGYTF. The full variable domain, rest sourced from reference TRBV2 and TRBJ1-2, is EPEVTQTPSHQVTQMGQEVILRCVPISNHLYFYWYRQILGQKVEFLVSFYNNEISEKSEIFDDQFSVERPDGSNFTLKIRSTKLEDSAMYFCASRAGMNYGYTFGSGTRLTVV.

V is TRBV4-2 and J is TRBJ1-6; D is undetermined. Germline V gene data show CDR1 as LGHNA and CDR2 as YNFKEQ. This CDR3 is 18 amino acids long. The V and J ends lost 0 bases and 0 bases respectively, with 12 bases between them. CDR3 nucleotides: TGTGCCAGCAGCCAAGAAAGGCTACAGAACTCCTATAATTCACCCCTCCACTTT. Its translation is CASSQERLQNSYNSPLHF.

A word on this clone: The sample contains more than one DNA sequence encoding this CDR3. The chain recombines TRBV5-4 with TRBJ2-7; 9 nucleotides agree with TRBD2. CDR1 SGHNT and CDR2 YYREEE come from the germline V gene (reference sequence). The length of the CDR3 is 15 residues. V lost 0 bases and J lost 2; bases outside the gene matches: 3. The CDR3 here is CASSLGAGGPYEQYF. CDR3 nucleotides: TGTGCCAGCAGCTTGGGGGCGGGGGGGCCCTACGAGCAGTACTTC.

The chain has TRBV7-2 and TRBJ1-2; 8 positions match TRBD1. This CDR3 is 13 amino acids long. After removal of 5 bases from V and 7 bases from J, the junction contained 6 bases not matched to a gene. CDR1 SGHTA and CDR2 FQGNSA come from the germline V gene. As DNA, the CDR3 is TGTGCCAGCAGCCCCAAGACAGGGGTTGGCTACACCTTC. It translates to CASSPKTGVGYTF.

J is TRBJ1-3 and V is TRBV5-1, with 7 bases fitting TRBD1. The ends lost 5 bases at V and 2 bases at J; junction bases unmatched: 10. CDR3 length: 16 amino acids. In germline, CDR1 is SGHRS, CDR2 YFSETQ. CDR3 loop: CASSLITGTAGNTIYF. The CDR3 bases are TGCGCCAGCAGTCTTATCACCGGGACAGCTGGAAACACCATATATTTT.

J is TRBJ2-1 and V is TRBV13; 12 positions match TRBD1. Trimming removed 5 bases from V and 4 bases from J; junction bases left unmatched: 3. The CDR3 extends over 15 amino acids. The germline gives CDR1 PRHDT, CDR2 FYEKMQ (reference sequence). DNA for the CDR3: TGTGCCAGCAGCCCGGGACAGGGGGCATACAATGAGCAGTTCTTC. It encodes CASSPGQGAYNEQFF.

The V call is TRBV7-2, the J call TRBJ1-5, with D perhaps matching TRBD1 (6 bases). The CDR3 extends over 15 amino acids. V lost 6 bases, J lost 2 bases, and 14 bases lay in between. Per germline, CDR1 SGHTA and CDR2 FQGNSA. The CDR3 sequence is CASSSGGAGNQPQHF. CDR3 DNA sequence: TGTGCCAGCAGTTCCGGGGGGGCTGGCAATCAGCCCCAGCATTTT.

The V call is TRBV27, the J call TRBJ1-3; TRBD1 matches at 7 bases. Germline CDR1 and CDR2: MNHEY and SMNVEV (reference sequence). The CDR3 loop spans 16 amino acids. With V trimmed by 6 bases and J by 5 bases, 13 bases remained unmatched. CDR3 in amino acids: CASSLHGDSFRNTIYF. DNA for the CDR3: TGTGCCAGCAGCCTCCACGGGGACAGCTTCAGAAACACCATATATTTT.

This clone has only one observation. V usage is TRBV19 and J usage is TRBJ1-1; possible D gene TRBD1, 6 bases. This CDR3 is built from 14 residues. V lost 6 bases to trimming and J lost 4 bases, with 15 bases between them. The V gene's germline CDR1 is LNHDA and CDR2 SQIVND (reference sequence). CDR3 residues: CASSSQGFGTEAFF. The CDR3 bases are TGTGCCAGTAGCTCGCAGGGGTTCGGCACTGAAGCTTTCTTT.